This is a list of T cell receptor beta chains from one sample in a study of CD8+CD57+ T cells in acquired aplastic anemia. MiXCR, run by TCRdb on the reads, gives a single entry per CDR3 protein. This sample has under 200,000 distinct CDR3 sequences, with roughly 63% found just once. Sequencing used sorted CD4+, CD8+, or CD8+CD57+ T cells (not recorded which) from PBMCs. The receptors come from a human donor in good health. Both conserved end residues are part of each CDR3. The D gene is left open where the match is weak. Expanded clones are given a class, and other clones once, few, many or no size at all.

j_gene	abundance	v_gene	d_gene	CDR3nt	CDR3aa
TRBJ2-2	-	TRBV5-4	-	TGTGCCAGCAGCTTGGTCCGGGGCATGAACACCGGGGAGCTGTTTTTT	CASSLVRGMNTGELFF
TRBJ2-7	many	TRBV11-2	-	TGTGCCAGCAGCTTGGAGGGGACCTCCTACGGGCAGTACTTC	CASSLEGTSYGQYF
TRBJ1-3	-	TRBV29-1	-	TGCAGCGGGGAGGTTGGAAACACCATATATTTT	CSGEVGNTIYF
TRBJ1-5	-	TRBV20-1	-	TGCAGGACCGAACAGGGAGGCAATCAGCCCCAGCATTTT	CRTEQGGNQPQHF
TRBJ2-1	-	TRBV7-3	-	TGTGCCAGCAGCCCCTTCCCACTGTGCTCCTACAATGAGCAGTTCTTC	CASSPFPLCSYNEQFF
TRBJ1-5	-	TRBV10-3	-	TGTGCCATCAAAGGTGATAGCAATCAGCCCCAGCATTTT	CAIKGDSNQPQHF
TRBJ1-1	-	TRBV19	-	TGTGCCAGTAGTATTTACACTGAAGCTTTCTTT	CASSIYTEAFF
TRBJ2-1	-	TRBV29-1	TRBD2	TGCAGCGTTGGTAGCGGGGAATCCTACAATGAGCAGTTCTTC	CSVGSGESYNEQFF
TRBJ1-5	-	TRBV29-1	-	TGCAAACGGACGGTGCGCAATCAGCCCCAGCATTTT	CKRTVRNQPQHF
TRBJ1-2	-	TRBV28	TRBD1	TGTGCCAGCAGTTTAGGGACAGGGGTTGGCTACACCTTC	CASSLGTGVGYTF
TRBJ1-5	-	TRBV20-1	TRBD1	TGCAGTGCTACGACAGGGCCGAGGCAGCCCCAGCATTTT	CSATTGPRQPQHF
TRBJ1-1	many	TRBV7-9	-	TGTGCCAGCAGCTTGGTTGGGAACACTGAAGCTTTCTTT	CASSLVGNTEAFF
TRBJ2-3	-	TRBV7-3	-	TGTGCCAGCAGCCCCGATTCTGGCAGGGGGGTTGATACGCAGTATTTT	CASSPDSGRGVDTQYF
TRBJ1-5	-	TRBV7-8	-	TGTGCCAGCAGCTCCGGACCTATCCATCAGCCCCAGCATTTT	CASSSGPIHQPQHF
TRBJ2-7	many	TRBV7-2	-	TGTGCCAGCAGCTTTACTGGGACTTCCTACGAGCAGTACTTC	CASSFTGTSYEQYF
TRBJ2-5	-	TRBV7-9	TRBD1	TGTGCCAGCAGCTTAGATCTCAGGGGGTTGCAAGAGACCCAGTACTTC	CASSLDLRGLQETQYF
TRBJ2-7	few	TRBV5-6	TRBD2	TGTGCCAGCAGCTTAGCGGGGGCTACCTACGAGCAGTACTTC	CASSLAGATYEQYF
TRBJ2-7	-	TRBV7-9	-	TGTGCCAGCAGCTCCGTCCTATACGAGCAGTACTTC	CASSSVLYEQYF
TRBJ2-7	-	TRBV28	TRBD2	TGTGCCAGCAGTTTACCGACTAGCGGGAGCCCCTCCTACGAGCAGTACTTC	CASSLPTSGSPSYEQYF
TRBJ2-7	-	TRBV2	-	TGTGCCAGCAGTTCCAGGGGCTCCTACGAGCAGTACTTC	CASSSRGSYEQYF
TRBJ2-3	-	TRBV5-1	TRBD2	TGCGCCAGCACTCCTCGTGGACTAGGTACAGATACGCAGTATTTT	CASTPRGLGTDTQYF
TRBJ2-7	-	TRBV7-2	-	TGTGCCAGCAGCTTATCGGGGCAGGGGCCACTACTGCGGTGGCAGTACTTC	CASSLSGQGPLLRWQYF
TRBJ1-1	-	TRBV4-1	-	TGCGCCAGCAGCCAAGATCCGGTAGGGGGGGCGGCCTACCTCATGAACACTGAAACTTTCTTT	CASSQDPVGGAAYLMNTETFF
TRBJ1-6	-	TRBV7-9	-	TGTGCCAGCAGTTGGGGCGACTCACCCCTCCACTTT	CASSWGDSPLHF
TRBJ2-7	-	TRBV7-9	-	TGTGCCAGCAGCTTGTTAGGCGTCGCTGAGCAGTACTTC	CASSLLGVAEQYF
TRBJ2-7	-	TRBV7-2	TRBD1	TGTGCCAGCAGCCTACGGGACAGGGGGAGTGAGCAGTACTTC	CASSLRDRGSEQYF
TRBJ1-5	-	TRBV2	TRBD1	TGTGCCAGCAGTGAAGGGGACAGGGGTAATCAGCCCCAGCATTTT	CASSEGDRGNQPQHF
TRBJ2-1	-	TRBV24-1	TRBD1	TGTGCCACCAGTGTTGCCGGGACAGGGGGCAATGAGCAGTTCTTC	CATSVAGTGGNEQFF
TRBJ1-1	few	TRBV10-3	-	TGTGCCATCAGTGAGTCAAGGACGGCTGAAGCTTTCTTT	CAISESRTAEAFF
TRBJ2-1	few	TRBV20-1	TRBD1	TGCAGTGCTGGGACAGGGGACTACAATGAGCAGTTCTTC	CSAGTGDYNEQFF
TRBJ2-7	-	TRBV25-1	-	TGTGCCAGCAGCCAACTCGAGCAGTACTTC	CASSQLEQYF
TRBJ2-7	-	TRBV20-1	-	TGCAGTGCTAGAGCCCCGACGGGATTCGAGCAGTACTTC	CSARAPTGFEQYF
TRBJ1-4	-	TRBV15	-	TGTGCCACCAGCTTGGCGGGACACCCCTCTGCAACTAATGAAAAACTGTTTTTT	CATSLAGHPSATNEKLFF
TRBJ2-7	-	TRBV7-2	TRBD2	TGTGCCAGCAGCTTCCGGACTAGCGGGGGGTACGAGCAGTACTTC	CASSFRTSGGYEQYF
TRBJ1-1	many	TRBV13	-	TGTGCCAGCGTCGAAGGACAGCTGAACACTGAAGCTTTCTTT	CASVEGQLNTEAFF
TRBJ1-1	-	TRBV9	-	TGTGCCAGCAGCCGATCGGGGGAGAACACTGAAGCTTTCTTT	CASSRSGENTEAFF
TRBJ2-3	-	TRBV20-1	-	TGCAGTGCCAGAGCGGTGAGCACAGATACGCAGTATTTT	CSARAVSTDTQYF
TRBJ2-1	-	TRBV20-1	TRBD1	TGCAGTGCTAGAGAGGACAGGGGGCTAGCGGAGAATGAGCAGTTCTTC	CSAREDRGLAENEQFF
TRBJ2-3	few	TRBV7-2	TRBD1	TGTGCCAGCAGCTTCCACCGGGACAGCGGCACAGATACGCAGTATTTT	CASSFHRDSGTDTQYF
TRBJ1-6	-	TRBV7-9	-	TGTGCCAGCAGGGAGGTCTCGAATTCACCCCTCCACTTT	CASREVSNSPLHF
TRBJ2-1	-	TRBV7-3	-	TGTGCCAGCAGCATGCCCGGGTCGTACAATGAGCAGTTCTTC	CASSMPGSYNEQFF
TRBJ2-1	-	TRBV6-6	-	TGTGCCAGCAGTTACTCAGGTAGCCCCCAGTACAATGAGCAGTTCTTC	CASSYSGSPQYNEQFF
TRBJ1-5	-	TRBV9	-	TGTGCCAGCCTCGGGGGGTCATATAGCAATCAGCCCCAGCATTTT	CASLGGSYSNQPQHF
TRBJ2-5	many	TRBV5-1	-	TGCGCCAGCAGCTCATGGACCTCTAGGACGGGGCTCCAAGAGACCCAGTACTTC	CASSSWTSRTGLQETQYF
TRBJ2-3	-	TRBV27	-	TGTGCCAGCGGACGGGTAACTCCAGATACGCAGTATTTT	CASGRVTPDTQYF
TRBJ2-7	many	TRBV4-1	-	TGCGCCAGCAGCCAAGAACCCCGGGTTCACGAGCAGTACTTC	CASSQEPRVHEQYF
TRBJ2-7	-	TRBV7-2	-	TGTGCCAGCAGCTTAGCGGGACCGGCTAGAACTTCGGCCCTCTTC	CASSLAGPARTSALF
TRBJ2-7	-	TRBV10-3	-	TGTGCCATCAGTGCATCAGTCCACGAGCAGTACTTC	CAISASVHEQYF
TRBJ1-6	once	TRBV7-9	TRBD1	TGTGCCAGCAGCTTAGCCGGGACAGAGGACTCACCCCTCCACTTT	CASSLAGTEDSPLHF
TRBJ2-2	once	TRBV19	TRBD2	TGTGCCAGTAGTATGGGACTAGTTCCGACCGGGGAGCTGTTTTTT	CASSMGLVPTGELFF
TRBJ2-7	-	TRBV7-3	-	TGTGCCAGCAGTTACTCCCACGAGCAGTACTTC	CASSYSHEQYF
TRBJ1-6	-	TRBV11-2	-	TGTGCCAGCAGCTCGGGACGGTTAGATTCACCCCTCCACTTT	CASSSGRLDSPLHF